This T cell receptor (beta chain) was profiled in a study of graft-versus-host responses after intestinal transplantation. Study background: Transplantation in recipients was multivisceral, liver-intestinal, or isolated intestinal. Every transplant recipient was induced with anti-thymocyte globulin, then maintained on tacrolimus and steroids for about 3 years.

The CDR3 has 16 residues. V lost 4 bases, J lost 1 base, and 9 bases stayed unmatched. Germline V gene data show CDR1 as SGHDT and CDR2 as YYEEEE. Study-wide findings and caveats: Levels of circulating GvH clones at their peak were associated with early post-transplant HvG declines. The recipient marrow held GvH clones, and some of them showed up first in ileum or blood.

Note on this clone: The antigen remains undetermined.

Measured with immunoSEQ multiplex PCR; TCRdb has only the in-frame clones, and not every one. The table lists about 31,000 clones, approximately 83% of them singletons. This clonotype was sampled from a human donor who received an intestinal transplant. This chain joins TRBV5-6 and TRBJ1-1, with TRBD1 identical over 8 bases. The specimen was unstimulated CD8+ T cells sorted from spleen or lymph node cells, collected before intestinal transplant. The CDR3: CASSQNTGTGNTEAFF. In DNA, the CDR3 is TGTGCCAGCAGCCAGAACACCGGGACAGGGAACACTGAAGCTTTCTTT. Complete variable domain (other parts from reference TRBV5-6 and TRBJ1-1): DAGVTQSPTHLIKTRGQQVTLRCSPKSGHDTVSWYQQALGQGPQFIFQYYEEEERQRGNFPDRFSGHQFPNYSSELNVNALLLGDSALYLCASSQNTGTGNTEAFFGQGTRLTVV.